This T cell receptor beta chain was profiled in a study of T cell responses to AZD1222 COVID-19 vaccine. Study-wide results and limits: There were repertoire samples only from the period after the peak T cell response.

With V trimmed by 10 bases and J by 1 base, 10 bases remained unmatched. CDR3 length: 14 residues. Germline V gene data show CDR1 as MNHGY and CDR2 as SVAAGI. Sequenced by immunoSEQ multiplex PCR; TCRdb stores in-frame clones only, minus some. The table shows some 130,000 clones, with 70% to 90% occurring only once. On this clone itself: The antigen remains unidentified.

The genes are TRBV6-9 and TRBJ2-7; TRBD1 matches at 7 bases. This TCR was recovered from an adult in good health. The specimen comprised peripheral blood, sampled on day 0 of AZD1222 vaccination. For the CDR3, the DNA is TGTGCCACCTTACCAGACAGGGTTTCCTACGAGCAGTACTTC. Its translation is CATLPDRVSYEQYF.